The sequence of this T cell receptor (beta chain) was determined in a study of cytomegalovirus exposure and HLA in healthy donors. Study results and limitations: Earlier analysis looked at TCR beta V segments, and most were productive about 87% or about 30% of the time.

With respect to this clone: What it binds is unknown.

V was trimmed by 3 bases and J by 4 bases, leaving 12 bases between them. Germline V gives CDR1 SGHTA, CDR2 FQGTGA. The CDR3 has 15 amino acids. The donors gave bone marrow, and they were healthy. Donors counted as nominally healthy when sampled, yet unrecorded immune exposures were likely. 13 Jbeta primers and 60 Vbeta primers were used for the PCR. The protocol was immunoSEQ multiplex PCR, while the TCRdb copy is restricted to in-frame clones and leaves out a portion. Of 150,000 to 160,000 clones in the sample, approximately 84% were seen once. Sequences were obtained from PBMCs. The chain recombines TRBV7-3 with TRBJ1-4; maybe TRBD1 (5 bases). This clonotype was sampled from a woman under 30 in good health and CMV-seronegative. The CDR3, as DNA: TGTGCCAGCAGCTTGCGGGGGGGAGATAATGAAAAACTGTTTTTT. Protein: CASSLRGGDNEKLFF.